This T cell receptor (beta chain) was documented in a study of T cells in tumors after PD-1 blockade. Sequenced by immunoSEQ multiplex PCR; TCRdb stores in-frame clones only, minus some. Among some 7,200 clones listed, roughly two thirds were seen once. V trimming: 4 bases; J trimming: 6 bases; junction bases outside the gene matches: 9. The CDR3 is 15 residues long. CDR1 and CDR2 from the germline V gene are SGDLS and YYNGEE. This chain links TRBV9 with TRBJ2-3, with 9 bases aligning to TRBD2. The TCR was taken from a human donor with basal cell carcinoma. Specimen: tumor tissue, collected after anti-PD-1 treatment. Written as DNA, the CDR3 is TGTGCCAGCAGCCTTGCGGGGGGGGCGAAGGATACGCAGTATTTT. It translates to CASSLAGGAKDTQYF.